Detailed here is one T cell receptor (beta chain). Its matching antigen is unknown. This sample stems from a study of OX40 agonist ivuxolimab in advanced cancers. Profiling relied on immunoSEQ multiplex PCR, and the TCRdb table lists in-frame clones only, not all of them. Of tens of thousands of clones listed, under 90% are singletons. General study results and limits: Average numbers of expanded clones were greater in CD8+ T cells than in CD4+.

CDR1 is MNHEY and CDR2 is SMNVEV in the germline V gene (reference sequence). Losses at the gene ends were 5 bases for V and 4 bases for J; bases not matched to a gene: 4. The CDR3 consists of 14 residues. This clonotype was obtained from an adult with an advanced solid tumor such as melanoma, head and neck, liver or kidney cancer. This sequence joins TRBV27 and TRBJ1-5, with TRBD1 matching 8 bases. Sequences were derived from CD4+ or CD8+ T cells sorted from blood, sampled in a trial of the OX40 agonist ivuxolimab. CDR3 DNA: TGTGCCAGCAGTCCCCGGGACAGGAATCAGCCCCAGCATTTT. Protein product: CASSPRDRNQPQHF.